This T cell receptor (beta chain) was captured by sequencing in a study of blood T cell repertoires in COVID-19. As for the study in general: COVID-19 samples from acute and convalescent phases originated in the United States, Italy and Spain.

Original analysis: Amplification with reference gene primers provided the estimates of nucleated cell counts. The repertoire was sequenced with immunoSEQ multiplex PCR; TCRdb's copy has only in-frame clones and lacks some. V and J calls plus clone size are reproduced from that table; the DNA served to infer D and trimming. The table includes hundreds of thousands of clones, 87% detected once. The germline V gene encodes CDR1 MDHEN and CDR2 SYDVKM. The CDR3 covers 15 residues. V lost 5 bases and J lost 4, with 18 bases in between. Ages ranged from about 18 to 89 years, with residence in more than 20 US areas.

Source material: PBMCs or T cells enriched from blood (not recorded which). This receptor was identified in a woman aged 18-30 years who had recovered from COVID-19. The chain employs TRBV28 and TRBJ2-7, with D tentatively TRBD1 (6 bases). CDR3 bases: TGTGCCAGCAGTCCCCGGACAACGGGACAATACGAGCAGTACTTC. It translates to CASSPRTTGQYEQYF.